One and the same sample provided the 13 T cell receptor beta chains below, sequenced in a study of cytomegalovirus exposure and HLA in healthy donors (dated by TCRdb to the late 2010s). The library relied on the immunoSEQ multiplex PCR assay. For the multiplex PCR, a mixture combining 60 forward primers for TCR Vbeta segments and 13 reverse primers for TCR Jbeta segments was used. Sourced from immuneACCESS, this table was stored by TCRdb with only in-frame sequences that have V and J called. A share of the clones is absent; for the studies checked, an unresolved V gene accounts for under half, and the remainder has no known explanation. This sample comprises 150,000 to 200,000 clones, roughly 80% of them detected only once. The top ten clones comprise roughly 1.3% of the sample. Material for sequencing was PBMCs. These receptors were collected from a woman aged 45 to 65 in good health and CMV-seronegative.

The V gene is TRBV10-3, the J gene TRBJ2-1, with 12 bases identical to TRBD2. The length of the CDR3 is 16 residues. CDR1 and CDR2 (germline): ENHRY, SYGVKD. Germline trimming cut 0 bases from V and 11 bases from J; bases unmatched to any gene: 8. The CDR3 region is CAISESRLAGGPQQFF. The DNA of the CDR3 is TGTGCCATCAGTGAGTCGCGGCTAGCGGGGGGGCCCCAGCAGTTCTTC.

J is TRBJ1-4 and V is TRBV14; D call uncertain. V lost 4 bases, J lost 5 bases, and 8 bases lay in between. Germline V CDR1 and CDR2: SGHDN, FVKESK. The CDR3 consists of 13 residues. The CDR3 sequence is CASSRQTNEKLFF. The CDR3 nucleotides are TGTGCCAGCAGCCGGCAGACAAATGAAAAACTGTTTTTT.

The V call is TRBV28, the J call TRBJ2-1; TRBD2 aligns across 9 bases. J was trimmed by 0 bases and V by 6 bases; bases with no gene match: 15. The CDR3 runs to 19 residues. Per the germline V gene, CDR1 is MDHEN and CDR2 is SYDVKM. The CDR3 here is CASRPLGSGRSGSYNEQFF. Written as DNA, the CDR3 is TGTGCCAGCAGACCCCTAGGAAGCGGGAGGTCTGGCTCCTACAATGAGCAGTTCTTC.

This chain connects TRBV5-1 to TRBJ1-2; no definite D call. The CDR3 is made up of 13 amino acids. Trimming pared 2 bases from V and 2 bases from J, leaving 7 bases between. Germline V gives CDR1 SGHRS, CDR2 YFSETQ. CDR3 DNA: TGCGCCAGCAGCTTAACAGAAAACTATGGCTACACCTTC. Its protein product is CASSLTENYGYTF.

This sequence joins TRBV11-2 and TRBJ2-5; D gene ambiguous. The DNA end is more similar to TRBJ2-7, so the J call may be wrong. Germline V gene sequence: CDR1 SGHAT, CDR2 FQNNGV. The CDR3 loop spans 14 amino acids. CDR3 amino acids: CASSAVGEYYEQYF. The CDR3 DNA follows: TGTGCCAGCAGTGCGGTAGGAGAATACTACGAGCAGTACTTC.

This clone was recorded a few times. Other DNA variants within this sample encode the same CDR3. The chain employs TRBV9 and TRBJ1-5, with D uncertain. V was cut by 0 bases and J by 4 bases, with 11 bases left in between. CDR1 and CDR2 from the germline V gene are SGDLS and YYNGEE. This CDR3 comprises 15 residues. The CDR3 nucleotides read TGTGCCAGCAGCGTAGATGGAGGAGGAAATCAGCCCCAGCATTTT. It encodes CASSVDGGGNQPQHF.

The genes are TRBV19 and TRBJ2-1; 10 bases line up with TRBD1. J was trimmed by 2 bases and V by 9 bases; bases with no gene match: 10. This CDR3 region has 16 residues. Per the germline V gene, CDR1 is LNHDA and CDR2 is SQIVND (reference sequence). This CDR3 is CASSQAGTGAYNEQFF. The CDR3 nucleotides read TGTGCCAGCTCTCAGGCCGGGACAGGGGCCTACAATGAGCAGTTCTTC.

The CDR3 DNA follows: TGCGCCAGCAGCCAGAACGGACAGCTTAATGAAAAACTGTTTTTT. Translated: CASSQNGQLNEKLFF. This chain joins TRBV4-3 and TRBJ1-4; TRBD1 is a possible D gene (6 bases). The CDR3 contains 15 residues. Trimming cost V 3 bases and J 4 bases, with 12 bases left between them. Germline V gene sequence: CDR1 LGHNA, CDR2 YSLEER.

J is TRBJ1-6 and V is TRBV6-5; D is undetermined. Deletions cut 2 bases from V and 8 bases from J, with 10 bases between. Germline-derived CDR1 and CDR2 are MNHEY and SVGAGI. The CDR3 loop spans 14 amino acids. The CDR3 DNA reads as TGTGCCAGCAGTTACCCCGGTACCTATTCACCCCTCCACTTT. Amino acid sequence: CASSYPGTYSPLHF.

This chain joins TRBV4-1 and TRBJ2-5; 14 bases agree with TRBD2. Germline values: CDR1 MGHRA, CDR2 YSYEKL. J lost 11 bases, V lost 1 base, and 15 bases had no gene match. This CDR3 is 18 amino acids long. The chain's CDR3 is CASSQVEVGTSGSGQQYF. The CDR3 region has the DNA TGCGCCAGCAGCCAAGTCGAAGTAGGGACTAGCGGGAGTGGGCAGCAGTACTTC.

This clone was counted a single time. This sequence joins TRBV10-3 and TRBJ1-5, with D possibly matching TRBD1 (6 bases). Between the trimmed V and J ends, which lost 4 bases and 0 bases, there was a span of 7 bases. Germline-derived CDR1 and CDR2 are ENHRY and SYGVKD. The length of the CDR3 is 14 residues. CDR3: CAISGGGSNQPQHF. Here the CDR3 DNA reads TGTGCCATCAGTGGAGGGGGTAGCAATCAGCCCCAGCATTTT.

This sequence joins TRBV9 and TRBJ1-2; no firm D call. This CDR3 spans 14 amino acids. In germline, CDR1 is SGDLS, CDR2 YYNGEE. The V end was cut by 0 bases, the J end by 7 bases, with 13 bases between. The DNA of the CDR3 is TGTGCCAGCAGCGTAGCTGGAGGGTTGGGTGGCTACACCTTC. Its translation is CASSVAGGLGGYTF.

CDR3 amino acids: CASSFRQQIHEQYF. DNA of the CDR3: TGTGCCAGCTCATTCCGGCAACAGATCCACGAGCAGTACTTC. This chain joins TRBV18 and TRBJ2-7; D unclear. Trimming pared 5 bases from V and 5 bases from J, leaving 16 bases between. The V gene's germline CDR1 is KGHSH and CDR2 LQKENI. The CDR3 spans 14 residues.